One and the same sample provided the 23 T cell receptor beta chains below, sequenced in a study of cytomegalovirus exposure and HLA in healthy donors. With 60 Vbeta and 13 Jbeta primers, the PCR was carried out. Some clones are missing from TCRdb's copy, which holds only in-frame ones; the method was immunoSEQ multiplex PCR. The sample contains around 200,000 clones, around 70% of which appear only once. Input material: PBMCs. The receptors here all came from a male donor in good health and CMV-seronegative.

This sequence joins TRBV6-5 and TRBJ1-1, with D unclear. The CDR3 totals 15 residues. V was trimmed by 0 bases and J by 0 bases, leaving 8 bases between them. The V gene's germline CDR1 is MNHEY and CDR2 SVGAGI. CDR3 in amino acids: CASSYSRQMNTEAFF. The CDR3 bases are TGTGCCAGCAGTTACTCGAGGCAGATGAACACTGAAGCTTTCTTT.

The V and J genes are TRBV9 and TRBJ2-4; 16 positions agree with TRBD2. This CDR3 comprises 17 residues. CDR1 SGDLS and CDR2 YYNGEE come from the germline V gene. V lost 4 bases and J lost 8; bases outside the gene matches: 9. The chain's CDR3 is CASSLGTSGRARDIQYF. The DNA for the CDR3 is TGTGCCAGCAGCTTAGGGACTAGCGGGAGGGCGAGGGACATTCAGTACTTC. Variable domain in full (rest from reference TRBV9 and TRBJ2-4): DSGVTQTPKHLITATGQRVTLRCSPRSGDLSVYWYQQSLDQGLQFLIQYYNGEERAKGNILERFSAQQFPDLHSELNLSSLELGDSALYFCASSLGTSGRARDIQYFGAGTRLSVL.

This clone is a singleton in its sample. V gene TRBV9 combines with J gene TRBJ2-7; TRBD1 aligns across 9 bases. The V gene end was trimmed by 4 bases and the J gene end by 1 base; junction bases not matched to a gene: 9. The CDR3 is made up of 16 amino acids. CDR1 and CDR2 (germline): SGDLS, YYNGEE. CDR3: CASSPRGTGSSYEQYF. In DNA form, the CDR3 reads TGTGCCAGCAGCCCTAGGGGGACAGGGAGTTCCTACGAGCAGTACTTC.

The chain carries TRBV28 and TRBJ1-1; D ambiguous. The CDR3 loop spans 13 amino acids. Germline CDR1 is MDHEN and CDR2 is SYDVKM. With 5 bases removed from V and 1 base from J, the gap between germline ends came to 8 bases. CDR3 in DNA: TGTGCCAGCAGTGAGACTGCGAACACTGAAGCTTTCTTT. It yields the protein CASSETANTEAFF.

The chain couples TRBV6-5 to TRBJ1-5; no clear D. This CDR3 comprises 15 residues. Germline CDR1 and CDR2: MNHEY and SVGAGI. The V end was cut by 3 bases, the J end by 0 bases, with 9 bases between. The chain's CDR3 is CASSYSHRSNQPQHF. For the CDR3, the DNA is TGTGCCAGCAGTTATAGCCACCGTAGCAATCAGCCCCAGCATTTT.

V and J are TRBV23-1 and TRBJ1-4; the D is unclear. TRBV23-1 is flagged as an ORF with uncertain function. The CDR3 length is 16 residues. Trimming removed 4 bases from V and 0 bases from J, with 12 bases in between. DNA of the CDR3: TGCGCCAGCAGTCGGTACCCAAGAGCAACTAATGAAAAACTGTTTTTT. Protein product: CASSRYPRATNEKLFF.

J is TRBJ2-1 and V is TRBV6-5; 13 bases fit TRBD2. The V segment lost 5 bases and the J segment 15 bases; nucleotides outside the gene matches: 13. This CDR3 region has 15 residues. Looked up from germline, CDR1 is MNHEY and CDR2 is SVGAGI. The CDR3 spells CASSRTSGGGGGTFF. The CDR3 nucleotides are TGTGCCAGCAGTCGGACTAGCGGGGGCGGGGGCGGTACGTTCTTC.

V is TRBV28 and J is TRBJ2-1, with 7 bases identical to TRBD2. With V trimmed by 11 bases and J by 7 bases, 11 bases remained unmatched. CDR1 and CDR2 from the germline V gene are MDHEN and SYDVKM. The CDR3 has 13 residues. CDR3 loop: CAGGEINGNEQFF. The CDR3 DNA reads TGTGCCGGGGGGGAGATCAACGGGAATGAGCAGTTCTTC.

This clone was observed a handful of times. This chain uses TRBV19 with TRBJ1-5; 7 bases line up with TRBD1. The trim removed 5 bases at V and 3 bases at J, leaving 4 bases unmatched. The germline V gene encodes CDR1 LNHDA and CDR2 SQIVND (reference sequence). The CDR3 consists of 14 residues. The CDR3 spells CASSLQGVNQPQHF. The CDR3 DNA is TGTGCCAGTAGTTTGCAGGGGGTCAATCAGCCCCAGCATTTT.

The CDR3 bases are TGCGCCAGCAGCTTTCCGGGACAGACGTCTGGCTACACCTTC. It is translated as CASSFPGQTSGYTF. The chain recombines TRBV5-1 with TRBJ1-2; the match to TRBD1 covers 7 bases. Per germline, CDR1 SGHRS and CDR2 YFSETQ. V shed 2 bases and J 7 bases; nucleotides not matched to a gene: 8. The CDR3 covers 14 residues.

The chain is built from TRBV19 and TRBJ1-2; D is uncertain. From germline, CDR1 is LNHDA and CDR2 SQIVND (reference sequence). The germline V and J ends were trimmed by 3 bases and 2 bases, with 7 bases remaining between them. This CDR3 is 13 amino acids long. The CDR3 DNA is TGTGCCAGTAGTATTACAGAGAACTATGGCTACACCTTC. Its translation: CASSITENYGYTF. Complete variable domain (other parts from reference TRBV19 and TRBJ1-2): DGGITQSPKYLFRKEGQNVTLSCEQNLNHDAMYWYRQDPGQGLRLIYYSQIVNDFQKGDIAEGYSVSREKKESFPLTVTSAQKNPTAFYLCASSITENYGYTFGSGTRLTVV.

The chain recombines TRBV7-9 with TRBJ1-1, with 8 bases that match TRBD1. From germline, CDR1 is SEHNR and CDR2 FQNEAQ (reference sequence). There are 15 residues in the CDR3. Trimming took 6 bases from V and 6 from J; bases not matched to a gene: 12. In DNA, the CDR3 is TGTGCCAGCAGAGAACTGACAGGGGAAAACGCTGAAGCTTTCTTT. Protein: CASRELTGENAEAFF.

The genes are TRBV6-1 and TRBJ1-5, with D hard to call. Germline CDR1 is MNHNS and CDR2 is SASEGT. CDR3 length equals 19 residues. The V and J ends lost 1 base and 0 bases respectively, with 19 bases between them. Here the CDR3 DNA reads TGTGCCAGCAGTGAAGGGCCGTACGTCCTCCGAAATAGCAATCAGCCCCAGCATTTT. Amino acids: CASSEGPYVLRNSNQPQHF.

This clone is a singleton in its sample. The chain links TRBV6-4 to TRBJ1-5, with D possibly matching TRBD1 (6 bases). The CDR3 contains 15 residues. Germline V gene sequence: CDR1 MRHNA, CDR2 SNTAGT. The V gene lost 2 bases and the J gene lost 6 bases, with 14 bases spanning the gap. This chain's CDR3 is CASSDGGGLGQPQHF. The CDR3 DNA reads TGTGCCAGCAGTGACGGTGGGGGCCTAGGTCAGCCCCAGCATTTT.

The chain combines TRBV11-2 with TRBJ2-1; D not resolved. V lost 8 bases to trimming and J lost 9 bases, with 11 bases between them. This CDR3 spans 11 amino acids. CDR1 SGHAT and CDR2 FQNNGV come from the germline V gene. In DNA, the CDR3 is TGTGCCAGCTCCTCGCCGGGTGAGCAGTTCTTC. Its protein product is CASSSPGEQFF.

As concerns this clone: Within the sample, other DNA sequences also encode this same CDR3. The chain uses TRBV6-5 and TRBJ1-1; D is uncertain. Germline V lookup: CDR1 MNHEY, CDR2 SVGAGI. V lost 3 bases to trimming and J lost 0 bases, with 5 bases between them. This CDR3 spans 13 amino acids. DNA for the CDR3: TGTGCCAGCAGTTATCAGATGAACACTGAAGCTTTCTTT. The encoded protein is CASSYQMNTEAFF.

The gene calls are TRBV6-6 and TRBJ2-7, with D maybe TRBD2 (5 bases). Trimming cost V 2 bases and J 5 bases, with 7 bases left between them. Germline-derived CDR1 and CDR2 are MNHNY and SVGAGI (reference sequence). The CDR3 spans 12 residues. CDR3 DNA sequence: TGTGCCAGCAGTTACACCGGGGACGAGCAGTACTTC. Encoded protein: CASSYTGDEQYF.

Points on this clone: An end of the junction differs from the germline gene, which may be a read error. This chain joins TRBV2 and TRBJ2-1; D might be TRBD2 (5 bases). The CDR3 runs 10 residues. Per the germline V gene, CDR1 is SNHLY and CDR2 is FYNNEI. The CDR3 sequence is CASRRTGLVF. The DNA of the CDR3 is TGTGCCAGCAGACGGACTGGGTTGGTCTTC.

The rearrangement uses TRBV7-9 and TRBJ2-3; 7 bases are a match to TRBD1. CDR3 length equals 16 residues. After removal of 5 bases from V and 3 bases from J, the junction contained 11 bases not matched to a gene. CDR1 and CDR2 from the germline V gene are SEHNR and FQNEAQ (reference sequence). CDR3 region: CASSDRTGSQTDTQYF. In nucleotides, the CDR3 is TGTGCCAGCAGCGATAGGACAGGTAGTCAGACAGATACGCAGTATTTT. Together with reference TRBV7-9 and TRBJ2-3, the CDR3 gives the full variable domain: DTGVSQNPRHKITKRGQNVTFRCDPISEHNRLYWYRQTLGQGPEFLTYFQNEAQLEKSRLLSDRFSAERPKGSFSTLEIQRTEQGDSAMYLCASSDRTGSQTDTQYFGPGTRLTVL.

V is TRBV9 and J is TRBJ2-5, with D perhaps TRBD2 (6 bases). The CDR3 totals 17 residues. Germline CDR1 SGDLS, CDR2 YYNGEE. Trimming stripped 4 bases from V and 5 bases from J, with 24 bases between. Here the CDR3 DNA reads TGTGCCAGCAGCTCACCAGCCGTACGGGCGGGGTTGGAGACCCAGTACTTC. The encoded protein is CASSSPAVRAGLETQYF.

The chain uses TRBV4-1 and TRBJ1-5, with 11 bases aligning to TRBD1. With V trimmed by 0 bases and J by 6 bases, 7 bases remained unmatched. From germline, CDR1 is MGHRA and CDR2 YSYEKL. CDR3 length equals 17 residues. The CDR3 loop reads CASSQEGSGQGVQPQHF. The DNA of the CDR3 is TGCGCCAGCAGCCAAGAAGGTTCGGGACAGGGGGTTCAGCCCCAGCATTTT.

This clone was recorded a few times. The same CDR3 can be traced to other DNA sequences in this sample. J is TRBJ1-5 and V is TRBV11-2; possibly TRBD1 for D (6 bases). From germline, CDR1 is SGHAT and CDR2 FQNNGV. The CDR3 covers 15 residues. The V end was cut by 0 bases, the J end by 2 bases, with 8 bases between. The CDR3 DNA sequence: TGTGCCAGCAGCTTAGACAGGGGAGGCAATCAGCCCCAGCATTTT. Translated: CASSLDRGGNQPQHF.

This clone was observed a handful of times. This sequence joins TRBV30 and TRBJ2-7; D call uncertain. With 0 bases removed from V and 0 bases from J, the gap between germline ends came to 15 bases. Germline loops: CDR1 GTSNPN, CDR2 SVGIG (reference sequence). The CDR3 covers 16 residues. The CDR3 loop is CAWSVRIASSSYEQYF. CDR3 nucleotide sequence: TGTGCCTGGAGTGTACGTATAGCATCAAGCTCCTACGAGCAGTACTTC. Full variable domain (outside the CDR3, taken from reference TRBV30 and TRBJ2-7): SQTIHQWPATLVQPVGSPLSLECTVEGTSNPNLYWYRQAAGRGLQLLFYSVGIGQISSEVPQNLSASRPQDRQFILSSKKLLLSDSGFYLCAWSVRIASSSYEQYFGPGTRLTVT.